Each of the 9 T cell receptor beta chains below was sequenced from the same sample in a study of human T cells and chemical hapten exposure (dated by TCRdb to about 2021). The library came from RACE. Sequencing was carried out with a NextSeq 500. TCRdb reprocessing: public reads trimmed at Q25 with fastp, clones called with MiXCR, in-frame beta chains kept. Merged by CDR3 protein, the rows form single entries marked with the most common genes and DNA. In all, the sample holds approximately 400,000 distinct CDR3 sequences, and roughly 4.8% of those were seen once. Under 3% of the sample goes to the ten largest clones. Taken with the paper, the label for time point translates to: patch test 1, 2 weeks after DPC sensitization. In the paper's terms, the treatment or condition label means: therapeutic diphenylcyclopropenone sensitization with weekly scalp DPC. The sequencing here drew on whole blood, taken in connection with sensitization to the hapten diphenylcyclopropenone (DPC). These TCRs come from a woman aged 50 to 60 with alopecia areata. Some clones in this sample may be carry-over from other donors' samples.

In this sample, this clonotype turned up many times. This chain uses TRBV2 with TRBJ2-5; weak D call: TRBD2 (5 bases). This CDR3 spans 17 amino acids. Germline CDR1 reads SNHLY; CDR2 reads FYNNEI. Trimming removed 1 base at V and 4 bases at J, with 19 bases between. The CDR3 here is CASSEDEGIQGRETQYF. As DNA, the CDR3 is TGTGCCAGCAGTGAAGACGAGGGCATCCAAGGAAGAGAGACCCAGTACTTC.

This clonotype occurred many times. The J gene is TRBJ2-7, the V gene TRBV28, with 10 bases lining up with TRBD2. This CDR3 spans 15 amino acids. The V gene's germline CDR1 is MDHEN and CDR2 SYDVKM. V gave up 6 bases and J gave up 1 base; unmatched junction bases: 6. The CDR3 DNA is TGTGCCAGCAGCATCCCGGGACTAGCGTCCTACGAGCAGTACTTC. It encodes CASSIPGLASYEQYF.

This clonotype was recorded at least ten times. The chain recombines TRBV5-1 with TRBJ1-1; D unclear. The CDR3 is 13 amino acids. Between the trimmed V and J ends, which lost 0 bases and 4 bases, there was a span of 7 bases. Germline CDR1 reads SGHRS; CDR2 reads YFSETQ. The chain's CDR3 is CASSLVTATEAFF. The CDR3 nucleotides are TGCGCCAGCAGCTTGGTAACTGCCACTGAAGCTTTCTTT. Full variable domain (outside the CDR3, taken from reference TRBV5-1 and TRBJ1-1): KAGVTQTPRYLIKTRGQQVTLSCSPISGHRSVSWYQQTPGQGLQFLFEYFSETQRNKGNFPGRFSGRQFSNSRSEMNVSTLELGDSALYLCASSLVTATEAFFGQGTRLTVV.

Ten or more counts support this clonotype. The chain links TRBV7-9 to TRBJ2-5, with 7 bases identical to TRBD1. The CDR3 totals 16 residues. The germline gives CDR1 SEHNR, CDR2 FQNEAQ (reference sequence). Trimming cost V 1 base and J 1 base; bases outside gene matches: 6. CDR3 sequence (DNA): TGTGCCAGCAGCTTAGGGGACAGTCTTCGCCAAGAGACCCAGTACTTC. Its protein is CASSLGDSLRQETQYF.

This clonotype has only a few counts. The J gene is TRBJ1-2, the V gene TRBV6-1; possible D gene TRBD1, 6 bases. This CDR3 has 17 amino acids. Trimming left V 6 bases short and J 3 bases short, with 23 bases between. Germline loops: CDR1 MNHNS, CDR2 SASEGT. CDR3 nucleotides: TGTGCCAGCAGCCCCTACCTCCGACAGGCCCGACACTATGGCTACACCTTC. Amino acids: CASSPYLRQARHYGYTF.

The rearrangement joins TRBV12-5 to TRBJ2-1, with D uncertain. The V and J ends lost 4 bases and 5 bases respectively, with 6 bases between them. Germline CDR1 LGHNT, CDR2 FRNRAP. The CDR3 length is 12 residues. CDR3 sequence reads: CASGSGHNEQFF. The CDR3 DNA sequence: TGTGCTAGTGGTTCTGGGCACAATGAGCAGTTCTTC.

The sample holds many counts of this clonotype. The chain is built from TRBV4-1 and TRBJ1-2; D is unclear. The germline CDR1 and CDR2 sequences are MGHRA and YSYEKL. There are 14 residues in the CDR3. Trimming took off 3 bases at V and 2 bases at J, with 10 bases between the two ends. The CDR3 sequence is CASSQATENYGYTF. In DNA, the CDR3 is TGCGCCAGCAGCCAGGCTACTGAAAACTATGGCTACACCTTC.

The sample holds many counts of this clonotype. This chain connects TRBV18 to TRBJ1-5; no clear D. Trimming stripped 0 bases from V and 0 bases from J, with 6 bases between. There are 15 residues in the CDR3. Per germline, CDR1 KGHSH and CDR2 LQKENI. The CDR3: CASSPPGNSNQPQHF. DNA of the CDR3: TGTGCCAGCTCACCACCGGGCAATAGCAATCAGCCCCAGCATTTT.

This clonotype was observed a handful of times. The CDR3 reads CATGIDSNQPQHF. CDR3 nucleotide sequence: TGTGCCACCGGGATTGATAGCAATCAGCCCCAGCATTTT. This rearrangement joins TRBV10-3 to TRBJ1-5; D is unresolved. V was clipped by 10 bases and J by 0 bases, with 10 bases between them. Germline lookup yields CDR1 ENHRY and CDR2 SYGVKD. The CDR3 has 13 residues.